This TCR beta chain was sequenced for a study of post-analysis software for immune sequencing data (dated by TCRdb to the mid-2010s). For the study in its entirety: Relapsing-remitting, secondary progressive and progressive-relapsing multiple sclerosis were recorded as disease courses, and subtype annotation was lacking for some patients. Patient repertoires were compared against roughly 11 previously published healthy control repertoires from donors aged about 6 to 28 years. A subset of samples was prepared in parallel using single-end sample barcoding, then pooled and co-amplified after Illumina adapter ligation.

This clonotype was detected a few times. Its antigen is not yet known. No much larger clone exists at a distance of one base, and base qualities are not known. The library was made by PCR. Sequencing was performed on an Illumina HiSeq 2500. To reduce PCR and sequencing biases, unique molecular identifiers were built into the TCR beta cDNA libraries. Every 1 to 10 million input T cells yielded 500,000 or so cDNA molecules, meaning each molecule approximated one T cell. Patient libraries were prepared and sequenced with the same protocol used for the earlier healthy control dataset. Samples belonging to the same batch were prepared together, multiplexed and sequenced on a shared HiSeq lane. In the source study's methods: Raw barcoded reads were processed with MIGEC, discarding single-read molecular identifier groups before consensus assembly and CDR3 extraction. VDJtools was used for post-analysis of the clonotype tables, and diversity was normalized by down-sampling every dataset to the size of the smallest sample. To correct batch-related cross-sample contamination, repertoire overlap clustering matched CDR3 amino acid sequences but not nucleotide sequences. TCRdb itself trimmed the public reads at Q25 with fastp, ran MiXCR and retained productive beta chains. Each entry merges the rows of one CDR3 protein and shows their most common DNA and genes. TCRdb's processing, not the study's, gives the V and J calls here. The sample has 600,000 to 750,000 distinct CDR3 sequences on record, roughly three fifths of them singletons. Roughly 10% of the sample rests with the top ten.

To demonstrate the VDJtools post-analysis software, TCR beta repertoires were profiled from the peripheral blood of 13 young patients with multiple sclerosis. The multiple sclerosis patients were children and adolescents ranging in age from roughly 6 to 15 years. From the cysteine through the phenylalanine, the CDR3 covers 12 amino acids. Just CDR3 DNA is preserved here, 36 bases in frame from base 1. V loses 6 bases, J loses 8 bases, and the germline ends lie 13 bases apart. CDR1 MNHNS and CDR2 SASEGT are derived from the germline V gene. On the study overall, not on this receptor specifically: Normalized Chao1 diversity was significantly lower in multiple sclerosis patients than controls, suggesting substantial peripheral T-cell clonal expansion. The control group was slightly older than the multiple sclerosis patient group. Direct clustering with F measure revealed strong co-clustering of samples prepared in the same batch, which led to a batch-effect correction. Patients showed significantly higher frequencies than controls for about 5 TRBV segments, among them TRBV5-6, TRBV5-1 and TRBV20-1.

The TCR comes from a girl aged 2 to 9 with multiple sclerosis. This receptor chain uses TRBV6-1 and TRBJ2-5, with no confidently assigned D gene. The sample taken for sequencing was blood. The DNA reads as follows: TGTGCCAGCAGGAGTCCTCCCGAAACCCAGTACTTC. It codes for CASRSPPETQYF.